The 30 T cell receptor beta chains presented below share a single source sample, sequenced in a study of blood T cell repertoires in COVID-19. The data were produced by immunoSEQ multiplex PCR, yet TCRdb's version contains in-frame clones alone and is incomplete. Here the sample spans 98,000 or so clones, roughly nine tenths being singletons. The material sequenced was peripheral blood. These receptors were taken from a human donor in a cohort sampled during active COVID-19.

The rearrangement joins TRBV6-2 or TRBV6-3 to TRBJ1-2; no clear D gene. CDR1 is MNHEY and CDR2 is SVGEGT in the germline V gene. V dropped 6 bases and J dropped 4 bases, with 18 bases sitting between them. The CDR3 covers 15 residues. CDR3: CASSLSFREGYGYTF. The CDR3 coding sequence is TGTGCCAGCAGCCTCTCCTTCCGGGAAGGCTATGGCTACACCTTC.

The chain uses TRBV7-8 and TRBJ1-2; 7 nucleotides line up with TRBD1. CDR1 SGHVS and CDR2 FQNEAQ come from the germline V gene. Germline trimming cut 7 bases from V and 4 bases from J; bases unmatched to any gene: 9. This CDR3 is 14 amino acids long. The CDR3 is CASTAGTALYGYTF. The CDR3 bases are TGTGCCAGCACGGCTGGGACAGCCCTCTATGGCTACACCTTC.

The J gene is TRBJ2-7, the V gene TRBV6-1; 7 bases agree with TRBD1. This CDR3 is built from 14 residues. J lost 6 bases, V lost 3 bases, and 8 bases had no gene match. Germline V gene lookup returns CDR1 MNHNS and CDR2 SASEGT. This chain's CDR3 is CASSDRPDRAEQYF. The CDR3 DNA follows: TGTGCCAGCAGTGACCGCCCCGACAGGGCCGAGCAGTACTTC.

The table lists this clone with a few counts. The rearrangement links TRBV27 to TRBJ2-7; D is perhaps TRBD1 (7 bases). The V gene lost 4 bases and the J gene lost 7 bases, with 14 bases spanning the gap. The CDR3 spans 13 residues. Germline CDR1 and CDR2: MNHEY and SMNVEV (reference sequence). The CDR3 loop reads CASSSSQGREQYF. DNA of the CDR3: TGTGCCAGCAGTTCCTCACAGGGGAGGGAGCAGTACTTC.

V usage is TRBV6-2 or TRBV6-3 and J usage is TRBJ2-1; no definite D call. The CDR3 spans 13 residues. V gave up 2 bases and J gave up 4 bases, with 6 bases separating them. Germline values: CDR1 MNHEY, CDR2 SVGEGT. The CDR3 sequence: CASSYAGYNEQFF. CDR3 coding DNA: TGTGCCAGCAGTTACGCCGGTTACAATGAGCAGTTCTTC.

The V gene is TRBV3-1 (or the pseudogene TRBV3-2), the J gene TRBJ1-2; the D gene is possibly TRBD1 (6 bases). The CDR3 contains 15 residues. Germline V gives CDR1 LGHDT, CDR2 YNNKEL (reference sequence). Trimming removed 4 bases at V and 4 bases at J, with 16 bases between. DNA of the CDR3: TGTGCCAGCAGCCCTTACAGGGACCTTCCCTATGGCTACACCTTC. It translates to CASSPYRDLPYGYTF.

The V and J genes are TRBV20-1 and TRBJ2-3; D gene ambiguous. In germline, CDR1 is DFQATT, CDR2 SNEGSKA (reference sequence). CDR3 length: 11 amino acids. V was cut by 3 bases and J by 6 bases, with 7 bases left in between. The CDR3, as DNA: TGCAGTGCTAGTCTCCTGGATACGCAGTATTTT. It yields the protein CSASLLDTQYF.

This chain joins TRBV5-6 and TRBJ2-4; 12 bases fit TRBD1. V lost 4 bases to trimming and J lost 10 bases; unmatched junction nucleotides: 18. There are 18 residues in the CDR3. From germline, CDR1 is SGHDT and CDR2 YYEEEE. In nucleotides, the CDR3 is TGTGCCAGCAGCGATGACCGGGACAGGGGGCTACCTCGAGAGATTCAGTACTTC. This translates into CASSDDRDRGLPREIQYF. Complete variable domain (other parts from reference TRBV5-6 and TRBJ2-4): DAGVTQSPTHLIKTRGQQVTLRCSPKSGHDTVSWYQQALGQGPQFIFQYYEEEERQRGNFPDRFSGHQFPNYSSELNVNALLLGDSALYLCASSDDRDRGLPREIQYFGAGTRLSVL.

The chain carries TRBV4-1 and TRBJ2-7, with TRBD2 identical over 10 bases. Trimming took 6 bases from V and 2 from J; bases not matched to a gene: 10. Germline CDR1 reads MGHRA; CDR2 reads YSYEKL. The CDR3 covers 16 residues. CDR3 residues: CASRRGTSEPTYEQYF. CDR3 bases: TGCGCCAGCAGACGTGGGACTAGCGAACCGACCTACGAGCAGTACTTC.

The J gene is TRBJ1-1, the V gene TRBV11-2; D gene ambiguous. Germline V gene data show CDR1 as SGHAT and CDR2 as FQNNGV. Between the trimmed V and J ends, which lost 5 bases and 4 bases, there was a span of 5 bases. The length of the CDR3 is 11 residues. CDR3 amino acids: CASSPTTEAFF. CDR3 nucleotide sequence: TGTGCCAGCAGCCCTACCACTGAAGCTTTCTTT.

V is TRBV2 and J is TRBJ1-2; D call uncertain. Trimming stripped 3 bases from V and 1 base from J, with 6 bases between. This CDR3 region has 13 residues. Germline V gene lookup returns CDR1 SNHLY and CDR2 FYNNEI. CDR3 nucleotides: TGTGCCAGCAGTGACGGAGGTAACTATGGCTACACCTTC. Residues: CASSDGGNYGYTF.

This chain joins TRBV27 and TRBJ1-6; D may be TRBD1 (6 bases). Germline-derived CDR1 and CDR2 are MNHEY and SMNVEV (reference sequence). The V gene lost 1 base and the J gene lost 0 bases, with 16 bases spanning the gap. The CDR3 loop spans 19 amino acids. The CDR3 bases are TGTGCCAGCAGTTTATTAACCCAGGGGCCGACCTCCTATAATTCACCCCTCCACTTT. It specifies CASSLLTQGPTSYNSPLHF.

The V call is TRBV19, the J call TRBJ1-5; D is possibly TRBD1 (6 bases). The CDR3 sequence is 16 residues long. V was trimmed by 4 bases and J by 2 bases, leaving 15 bases between them. From germline, CDR1 is LNHDA and CDR2 SQIVND (reference sequence). Here the CDR3 reads CASSTLYRAGNQPQHF. CDR3 bases: TGTGCCAGTAGTACCCTCTACAGGGCGGGCAATCAGCCCCAGCATTTT.

By sample share, this clone is medium-sized. This chain links TRBV5-1 with TRBJ2-2; D gene ambiguous. Germline assignment: CDR1 SGHRS and CDR2 YFSETQ. Between the trimmed V and J ends, which lost 0 bases and 5 bases, there was a span of 5 bases. CDR3 length equals 13 residues. Here the CDR3 reads CASSLVPTGELFF. CDR3 bases: TGCGCCAGCAGCTTGGTCCCGACCGGGGAGCTGTTTTTT.

The chain uses TRBV29-1 and TRBJ2-4; D may be TRBD2 (6 bases). Germline assignment: CDR1 SQVTM and CDR2 ANQGSEA. The V end was cut by 4 bases, the J end by 9 bases, with 19 bases between. The CDR3 covers 14 residues. Written as DNA, the CDR3 is TGCAGCGTTGGGCAGGGACTCGAGGGTACCATTCAGTACTTC. Its translation: CSVGQGLEGTIQYF.

The rearrangement uses TRBV10-3 and TRBJ1-5; D not certain. Trimming took off 6 bases at V and 3 bases at J, with 12 bases between the two ends. Germline V gene sequence: CDR1 ENHRY, CDR2 SYGVKD. The CDR3 covers 14 residues. The CDR3, as DNA: TGTGCCATCAGCATGGAGGGCACCAATCAGCCCCAGCATTTT. Its translation is CAISMEGTNQPQHF.

V is TRBV7-8 and J is TRBJ1-1; D is undetermined. Germline CDR1 reads SGHVS; CDR2 reads FQNEAQ. V shed 5 bases and J shed 8 bases, with 30 bases lying between them. The CDR3 has 18 amino acids. CDR3: CASSPDIRPTYLVFEAFF. The CDR3 DNA reads TGTGCCAGCAGCCCCGACATACGACCAACTTACCTTGTATTCGAAGCTTTCTTT.

This chain links TRBV7-8 with TRBJ1-2; D is undetermined. V dropped 1 base and J dropped 7 bases, with 16 bases sitting between them. Germline CDR1 SGHVS, CDR2 FQNEAQ. The CDR3 consists of 15 residues. This CDR3 reads CASSLEGGGLGGYTF. The CDR3 region has the DNA TGTGCCAGCAGCTTAGAAGGCGGAGGATTGGGTGGCTACACCTTC. The variable domain in full, completed from reference TRBV7-8 and TRBJ1-2, reads GAGVSQSPRYKVAKRGQDVALRCDPISGHVSLFWYQQALGQGPEFLTYFQNEAQLDKSGLPSDRFFAERPEGSVSTLKIQRTQQEDSAVYLCASSLEGGGLGGYTFGSGTRLTVV.

This chain joins TRBV27 and TRBJ2-5; TRBD2 agrees at 9 bases. The germline V gene encodes CDR1 MNHEY and CDR2 SMNVEV (reference sequence). The CDR3 is 17 residues long. V was pared by 4 bases and J by 5 bases, with 14 bases of the junction left unmatched. The chain's CDR3 is CASSSVVRTSVWETQYF. The CDR3 nucleotides are TGTGCCAGCAGTTCCGTGGTCCGGACTAGCGTATGGGAGACCCAGTACTTC.

The V and J genes are TRBV11-2 and TRBJ1-2, with a weak D call TRBD1 (6 bases). Germline CDR1 SGHAT, CDR2 FQNNGV. The germline V and J ends were trimmed by 3 bases and 7 bases, with 12 bases remaining between them. The CDR3 has 13 residues. DNA for the CDR3: TGTGCCAGCAGCTTTCAGGGGTACTCTGGCTACACCTTC. Protein sequence: CASSFQGYSGYTF.

The V gene is TRBV6-5, the J gene TRBJ2-3; 12 nucleotides match TRBD2. The CDR3 totals 15 residues. Germline CDR1 and CDR2: MNHEY and SVGAGI. Trimming removed 10 bases from V and 5 bases from J; junction bases left unmatched: 10. The CDR3 sequence: CATRLAGAPGDTQYF. CDR3 DNA: TGTGCCACCCGACTAGCGGGAGCCCCGGGAGATACGCAGTATTTT.

The chain combines TRBV6-1 with TRBJ2-1, with no clear D. Per germline, CDR1 MNHNS and CDR2 SASEGT. The germline V and J ends were trimmed by 3 bases and 4 bases, with 4 bases remaining between them. The CDR3 is 12 residues long. The CDR3 bases are TGTGCCAGCAGTGACAGATACAATGAGCAGTTCTTC. It encodes CASSDRYNEQFF.

The genes are TRBV5-4 and TRBJ1-1, with 8 positions matching TRBD1. After removal of 6 bases from V and 6 bases from J, the junction contained 10 bases not matched to a gene. Germline CDR1 is SGHNT and CDR2 is YYREEE (reference sequence). This CDR3 contains 14 residues. As DNA, the CDR3 is TGTGCCAGCATTGGGCAGGGGGCTATCTCTGAAGCTTTCTTT. Encoded protein: CASIGQGAISEAFF.

This clone was counted once. This chain joins TRBV15 and TRBJ1-3; a possible D gene is TRBD1 (5 bases). Trimming took off 0 bases at V and 3 bases at J, with 9 bases between the two ends. Germline V gene sequence: CDR1 LNHNV, CDR2 YYDKDF (reference sequence). This CDR3 is 15 amino acids long. The CDR3: CATSREVRGGNTIYF. DNA for the CDR3: TGTGCCACCAGCAGAGAAGTAAGGGGTGGAAACACCATATATTTT.

J is TRBJ1-4 and V is TRBV27; D is possibly TRBD1 (5 bases). CDR1 and CDR2 from the germline V gene are MNHEY and SMNVEV (reference sequence). The CDR3 runs to 14 residues. The V and J ends lost 5 bases and 7 bases respectively, with 14 bases between them. The CDR3 protein is CASSRSGTPEKLFF. The CDR3 DNA reads as TGTGCCAGCAGTCGCTCCGGGACTCCTGAAAAACTGTTTTTT.

The chain combines TRBV2 with TRBJ2-3; tentatively, D is TRBD2 (6 bases). The germline V gene has CDR1 SNHLY and CDR2 FYNNEI. This CDR3 comprises 14 residues. The V and J ends lost 6 bases and 2 bases respectively, with 12 bases between them. The CDR3 coding sequence is TGTGCCAGCAGCCGGGACTTTAACACAGATACGCAGTATTTT. Translation gives CASSRDFNTDTQYF.

This rearrangement joins TRBV28 to TRBJ1-6; possibly TRBD1 for D (5 bases). Trimming shortened V by 10 bases and J by 1 base, and 11 bases separated the two germline ends. Germline assignment: CDR1 MDHEN and CDR2 SYDVKM. The CDR3 covers 14 residues. CDR3: CATGFKSYNSPLHF. DNA for the CDR3: TGTGCCACAGGGTTTAAGTCCTATAATTCACCCCTCCACTTT.

In DNA form, the CDR3 reads TGCGCCAGCAGCTTGGCCGTGCGGCAGCAAGAGACCCAGTACTTC. As protein: CASSLAVRQQETQYF. J is TRBJ2-5 and V is TRBV5-1; D remains ambiguous. Trimming took 0 bases from V and 2 from J, leaving 11 bases between them. The CDR3 totals 15 residues. Germline assignment: CDR1 SGHRS and CDR2 YFSETQ.

The chain couples TRBV5-1 to TRBJ2-1; possibly TRBD2 for D (6 bases). The CDR3 sequence is 12 residues long. With 10 bases removed from V and 13 bases from J, the gap between germline ends came to 21 bases. Germline CDR1 SGHRS, CDR2 YFSETQ. The CDR3 loop reads CASSSGGAVQFF. Written as DNA, the CDR3 is TGCGCCTCATCAAGCGGAGGGGCGGTTCAGTTCTTC.

The chain joins TRBV7-7 to TRBJ2-7; no definite D call. Germline V CDR1 and CDR2: SSHAT, FNYEAQ (reference sequence). This CDR3 has 13 amino acids. V was pared by 4 bases and J by 2 bases, with 9 bases between. The CDR3 region is CASSSGEAYEQYF. DNA of the CDR3: TGTGCCAGCAGCTCCGGTGAGGCCTACGAGCAGTACTTC.